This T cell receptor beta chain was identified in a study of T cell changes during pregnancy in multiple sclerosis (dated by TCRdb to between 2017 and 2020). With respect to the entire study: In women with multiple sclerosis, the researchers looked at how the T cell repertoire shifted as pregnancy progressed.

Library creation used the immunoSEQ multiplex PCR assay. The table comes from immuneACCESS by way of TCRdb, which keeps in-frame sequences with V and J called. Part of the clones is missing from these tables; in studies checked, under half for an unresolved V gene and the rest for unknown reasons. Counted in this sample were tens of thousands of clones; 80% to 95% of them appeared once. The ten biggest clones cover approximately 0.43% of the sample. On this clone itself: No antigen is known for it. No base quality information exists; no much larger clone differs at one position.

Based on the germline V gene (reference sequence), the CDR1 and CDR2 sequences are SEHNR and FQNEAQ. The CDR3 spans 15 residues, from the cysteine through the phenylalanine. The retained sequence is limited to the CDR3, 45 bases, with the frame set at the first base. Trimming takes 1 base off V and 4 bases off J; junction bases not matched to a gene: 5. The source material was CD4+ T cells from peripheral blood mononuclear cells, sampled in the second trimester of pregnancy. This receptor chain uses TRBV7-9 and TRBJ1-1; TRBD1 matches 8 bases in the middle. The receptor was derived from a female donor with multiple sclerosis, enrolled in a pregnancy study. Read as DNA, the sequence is TGTGCCAGCAGCTTAGGATCAGGGGGCGGCACTGAAGCTTTCTTT. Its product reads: CASSLGSGGGTEAFF. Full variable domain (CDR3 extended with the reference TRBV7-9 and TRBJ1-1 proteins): DTGVSQNPRHKITKRGQNVTFRCDPISEHNRLYWYRQTLGQGPEFLTYFQNEAQLEKSRLLSDRFSAERPKGSFSTLEIQRTEQGDSAMYLCASSLGSGGGTEAFFGQGTRLTVV.